This T cell receptor beta chain was obtained from a study of shared clonotypes between healthy human individuals. Study observations and caveats: The naive CD4 repertoires of several donors were compared, and around 5% of clonotypes were shared.

As concerns this clone: Its target is not known.

V was cut by 6 bases and J by 3 bases, with 19 bases left in between. Germline V gene lookup returns CDR1 SQVTM and CDR2 ANQGSEA. There are 15 residues in the CDR3. Over several immunoSEQ plates, each subset's genomic DNA was distributed in even portions. Sequencing used immunoSEQ multiplex PCR; TCRdb keeps in-frame clones, though not all of them. The sample lists 950,000 to 1,200,000 clones; approximately 75% were seen once. This receptor was identified in a man younger than 35 in good health. Some clones in this sample may be carry-over from other donors' samples. The sample was memory CD4+ T cells from PBMCs. Stated subset: CD45RA-negative fraction. The chain is built from TRBV29-1 and TRBJ2-3, with a possible D match to TRBD2 (7 bases). The CDR3, as DNA: TGCAGCGTCAAACTAGGGGGAGGGGAGACAGATACGCAGTATTTT. Its protein product is CSVKLGGGETDTQYF.